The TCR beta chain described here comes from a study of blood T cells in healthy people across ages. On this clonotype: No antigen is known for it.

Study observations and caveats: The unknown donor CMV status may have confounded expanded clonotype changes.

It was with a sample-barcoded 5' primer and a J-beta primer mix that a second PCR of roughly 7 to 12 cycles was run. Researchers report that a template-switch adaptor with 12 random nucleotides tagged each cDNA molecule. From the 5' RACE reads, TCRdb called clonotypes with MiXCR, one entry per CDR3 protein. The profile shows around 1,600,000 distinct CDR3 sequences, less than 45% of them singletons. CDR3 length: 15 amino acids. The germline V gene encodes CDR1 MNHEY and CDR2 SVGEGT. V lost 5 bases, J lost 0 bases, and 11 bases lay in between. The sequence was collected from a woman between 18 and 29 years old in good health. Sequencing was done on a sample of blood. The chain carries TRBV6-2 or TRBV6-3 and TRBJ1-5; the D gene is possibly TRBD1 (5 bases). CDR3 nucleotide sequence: TGTGCCAGCAGTAGACAGCATTATAGCAATCAGCCCCAGCATTTT. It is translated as CASSRQHYSNQPQHF.